These 9 T cell receptor beta chains originate from one sample sequenced in a study of shared clonotypes between healthy human individuals (dated by TCRdb to the early 2020s). The receptor library was made with the immunoSEQ multiplex PCR assay. In its TCRdb copy, this immuneACCESS table keeps in-frame sequences only and misses some clones. Where compared with another copy, unresolved V genes explain less than half of these, and the others have no known cause. This sample comprises about a million clones, more than 60% of them detected only once. The ten biggest clones cover around 1.4% of the sample. Material for sequencing was memory CD4+ T cells sorted from blood. The cell subset or site label for this specimen denotes: CD45RA-negative fraction. These TCRs come from a young man in good health.

The chain carries TRBV6-6 and TRBJ1-1, with TRBD1 matching 7 bases. V shed 4 bases and J 5 bases; nucleotides not matched to a gene: 7. The CDR3 length is 14 residues. Germline V gives CDR1 MNHNY, CDR2 SVGAGI (reference sequence). The CDR3 region is CASSSTGRGTEAFF. The CDR3 DNA reads as TGTGCCAGCAGTTCGACAGGGCGAGGTACTGAAGCTTTCTTT.

The chain uses TRBV29-1 and TRBJ2-5, with D possibly being TRBD1 or TRBD2 (7 bases each). The germline V gene encodes CDR1 SQVTM and CDR2 ANQGSEA. CDR3 length: 15 amino acids. V was clipped by 0 bases and J by 5 bases, with 16 bases between them. CDR3 nucleotide sequence: TGCAGCGTTGAAGATTGGGAGGGGGCAAGGGAGACCCAGTACTTC. Translating gives CSVEDWEGARETQYF.

This clone was detected once. The chain has TRBV6-1 and TRBJ1-2; D call uncertain. This CDR3 is built from 14 residues. Germline lookup yields CDR1 MNHNS and CDR2 SASEGT. V dropped 4 bases and J dropped 2 bases, with 11 bases sitting between them. CDR3 region: CASSAGPGNYGYTF. The CDR3 coding sequence is TGTGCCAGCAGTGCCGGGCCTGGAAACTATGGCTACACCTTC.

The genes are TRBV7-9 and TRBJ1-4, with 11 bases lining up with TRBD1. The CDR3 covers 17 residues. Germline lookup yields CDR1 SEHNR and CDR2 FQNEAQ (reference sequence). V trimming: 5 bases; J trimming: 8 bases; junction bases outside the gene matches: 13. The CDR3 region is CASSPGTGQGAGEKLFF. Here the CDR3 DNA reads TGTGCCAGCAGCCCAGGGACCGGACAGGGGGCGGGAGAAAAACTGTTTTTT.

This chain connects TRBV9 to TRBJ1-2; the D is unclear. CDR3 size: 12 residues. V shed 3 bases and J shed 0 bases, with 3 bases lying between them. CDR1 and CDR2 (germline): SGDLS, YYNGEE. CDR3 sequence: CASSATNYGYTF. CDR3 in DNA: TGTGCCAGCAGCGCTACTAACTATGGCTACACCTTC.

This chain joins TRBV7-9 and TRBJ2-5; D remains unclear. Looked up from germline, CDR1 is SEHNR and CDR2 is FQNEAQ (reference sequence). The germline V and J ends were trimmed by 5 bases and 2 bases, with 12 bases remaining between them. The CDR3 totals 14 residues. The CDR3 DNA sequence: TGTGCCAGCAGCGCCGGGTCACAACAAGAGACCCAGTACTTC. Translation gives CASSAGSQQETQYF.

V gene TRBV28 combines with J gene TRBJ2-5; maybe TRBD2 (5 bases). The V gene lost 2 bases and the J gene lost 5 bases, with 15 bases spanning the gap. The CDR3 runs to 15 residues. Germline CDR1 and CDR2: MDHEN and SYDVKM. CDR3 protein: CASSLESHRGETQYF. The CDR3 DNA reads as TGTGCCAGCAGTTTAGAAAGTCATCGAGGGGAGACCCAGTACTTC.

The genes are TRBV10-3 and TRBJ1-2; D not resolved. The V and J ends lost 3 bases and 8 bases respectively, with 19 bases between them. The CDR3 totals 15 residues. The germline V gene has CDR1 ENHRY and CDR2 SYGVKD. The CDR3 nucleotides are TGTGCCATCAGTGATGAAGTAGAGGGATGGAGGGGCTACACCTTC. Translation: CAISDEVEGWRGYTF.

This clone was counted only a few times. The chain links TRBV10-3 to TRBJ2-5; 7 nucleotides line up with TRBD2. This CDR3 is 13 amino acids long. CDR1 ENHRY and CDR2 SYGVKD come from the germline V gene. Germline trimming cut 11 bases from V and 2 bases from J; bases unmatched to any gene: 8. The CDR3 protein is CAGGGGRQETQYF. The CDR3 DNA reads as TGTGCCGGCGGGGGAGGTCGACAAGAGACCCAGTACTTC.